These T cell receptor beta chains were read from a single sample in a study of monozygotic twins with inflammatory bowel disease. TCRdb re-called the 5' RACE reads and gives one entry per CDR3 protein, without DNA. This table holds more than 110,000 distinct CDR3 sequences. Input material: blood. The receptors come from a human donor with ulcerative colitis or Crohn's disease, or a healthy co-twin of an affected twin (not recorded which). Each CDR3 is given with its conserved first and last residue.

v_call	cdr3_length	j_call	cdr3_aa
TRBV20-1	13	TRBJ2-3	CSAREPGTDTQYF
TRBV3-1	17	TRBJ2-2	CASSQVVLAANTGELFF
TRBV20-1	15	TRBJ1-6	CSARGPSSYNSPLHF
TRBV20-1	15	TRBJ1-1	CSARGDGGWDTEAFF
TRBV19	17	TRBJ1-5	CASSRGGRNLSNQPQHF
TRBV11-2	13	TRBJ1-2	CASSPDRGYGYTF
TRBV24-1	14	TRBJ2-3	CATSDLQGTDTQYF
TRBV5-1	16	TRBJ2-1	CASSLAEGPFYNEQFF
TRBV5-6	14	TRBJ1-1	CASSLDRESTEAFF
TRBV5-1	15	TRBJ2-6	CASSRTLSGANVLTF
TRBV5-5	16	TRBJ1-3	CASSRDRELSGNTIYF
TRBV20-1	14	TRBJ2-1	CSASRSSGSNEQFF
TRBV5-1	15	TRBJ1-2	CASSSGRRVSRGYTF